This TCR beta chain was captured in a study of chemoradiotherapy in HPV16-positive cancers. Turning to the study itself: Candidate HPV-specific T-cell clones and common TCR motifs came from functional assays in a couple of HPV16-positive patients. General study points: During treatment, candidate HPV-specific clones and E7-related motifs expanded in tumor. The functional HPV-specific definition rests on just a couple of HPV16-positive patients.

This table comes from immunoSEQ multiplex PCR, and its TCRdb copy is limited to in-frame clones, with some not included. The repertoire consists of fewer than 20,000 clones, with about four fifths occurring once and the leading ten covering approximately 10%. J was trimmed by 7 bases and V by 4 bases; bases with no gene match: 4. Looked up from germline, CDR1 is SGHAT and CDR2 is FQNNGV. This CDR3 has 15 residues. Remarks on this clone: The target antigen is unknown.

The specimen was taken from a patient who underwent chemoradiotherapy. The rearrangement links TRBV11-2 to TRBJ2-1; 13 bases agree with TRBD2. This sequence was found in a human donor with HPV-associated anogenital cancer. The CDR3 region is CASSSGLAGLNEQFF. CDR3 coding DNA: TGTGCCAGCAGCTCGGGACTAGCGGGGTTGAATGAGCAGTTCTTC.